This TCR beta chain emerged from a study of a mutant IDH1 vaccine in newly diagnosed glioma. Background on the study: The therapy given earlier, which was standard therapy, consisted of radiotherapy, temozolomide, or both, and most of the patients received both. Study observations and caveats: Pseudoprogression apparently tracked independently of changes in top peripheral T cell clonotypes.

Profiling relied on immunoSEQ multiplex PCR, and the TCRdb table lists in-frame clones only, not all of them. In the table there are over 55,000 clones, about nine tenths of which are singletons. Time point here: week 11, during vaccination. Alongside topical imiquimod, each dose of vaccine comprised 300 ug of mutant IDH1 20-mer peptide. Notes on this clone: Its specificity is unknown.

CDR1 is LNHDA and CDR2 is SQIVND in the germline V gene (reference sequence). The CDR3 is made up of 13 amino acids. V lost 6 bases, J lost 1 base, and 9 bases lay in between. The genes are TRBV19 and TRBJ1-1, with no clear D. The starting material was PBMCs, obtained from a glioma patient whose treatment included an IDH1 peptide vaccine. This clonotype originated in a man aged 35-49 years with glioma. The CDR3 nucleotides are TGTGCCAGTAGGACGACATGGAACACTGAAGCTTTCTTT. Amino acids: CASRTTWNTEAFF.